Listed below are T cell receptor beta chains from one sample, sequenced in a study of early T cells in non-severe SARS-CoV-2 infection. TCRdb analysed the 5' RACE reads with MiXCR anew, one entry per CDR3 protein. The sample lists 55,000 to 70,000 distinct CDR3 sequences; around an eighth were seen once. Sequenced material: whole blood. The origin of the receptors is an adult who was a healthcare worker with PCR-confirmed SARS-CoV-2 infection or an uninfected control (not recorded which). The CDR3 runs from the conserved cysteine through the conserved F or W. The D gene is left open where the match is weak. Part of the rows lack a size; the others show once, few, many or a class for expanded clones.

>TRBJ2-7|NA|NA|TRBV7-2
CASSLSVGNEQYF
TGTGCCAGCAGCTTATCGGTTGGTAACGAGCAGTACTTC
>TRBJ2-3|NA|many|TRBV27
CASSTAPRNTQYF
TGTGCCAGCAGTACCGCCCCTCGTAATACGCAGTATTTT
>TRBJ2-2|NA|once|TRBV19
CASSVQGGGELFF
TGTGCCAGTAGTGTTCAGGGAGGCGGGGAGCTGTTTTTT
>TRBJ2-1|NA|few|TRBV18
CASSPGLDEQFF
TGTGCCAGCTCACCAGGGCTTGATGAGCAGTTCTTC
>TRBJ1-4|NA|NA|TRBV13
CASSFGADNEKLFF
TGTGCCAGCAGCTTCGGCGCCGATAATGAAAAACTGTTTTTT
>TRBJ2-2|TRBD2|NA|TRBV7-2
CASSPPGLMFF
TGTGCCAGCAGCCCACCGGGACTAATGTTTTTT
>TRBJ2-3|NA|few|TRBV29-1
CSVDGGTDTQYF
TGCAGCGTTGATGGGGGCACAGATACGCAGTATTTT
>TRBJ1-4|TRBD1|many|TRBV10-1
CASSGGATNEKLFF
TGCGCCAGCTCAGGGGGGGCAACTAATGAAAAACTGTTTTTT
>TRBJ2-7|NA|few|TRBV27
CASSLADYEQYF
TGTGCCAGCAGTTTAGCCGACTACGAGCAGTACTTC
>TRBJ1-5|NA|NA|TRBV30
CAWSPDPGQPQHF
TGTGCCTGGAGCCCAGACCCGGGGCAGCCCCAGCATTTT
>TRBJ2-1|TRBD2|NA|TRBV28
CASSSPGTSLTNEQFF
TGTGCCAGCAGTTCCCCCGGGACTAGTTTAACCAATGAGCAGTTCTTC
>TRBJ1-1|NA|NA|TRBV15
CATSRRTNTEAFF
TGTGCCACCAGCAGACGGACTAACACTGAAGCTTTCTTT
>TRBJ2-2|TRBD2|many|TRBV28
CASRTIRASGVTGELFF
TGTGCCAGCAGAACTATCCGCGCTAGCGGGGTAACCGGGGAGCTGTTTTTT
>TRBJ2-1|TRBD1|many|TRBV7-6
CASQFGTGDNEQFF
TGTGCCAGCCAGTTTGGGACAGGGGACAATGAGCAGTTCTTC
>TRBJ2-5|NA|NA|TRBV10-3
CAISSGREETQYF
TGTGCCATCAGTTCCGGGCGGGAAGAGACCCAGTACTTC
>TRBJ2-1|TRBD2|many|TRBV30
CAWSVLAGQFF
TGTGCCTGGAGTGTACTAGCGGGACAGTTCTTC
>TRBJ1-5|TRBD1|NA|TRBV7-2
CASSYRQGRQPQHF
TGTGCCAGCAGCTACAGACAGGGGAGGCAGCCCCAGCATTTT
>TRBJ2-1|TRBD2|many|TRBV3-1
CASSLSGGVYNEQFF
TGTGCCAGCAGCCTTAGCGGGGGAGTTTACAATGAGCAGTTCTTC
>TRBJ2-7|NA|few|TRBV5-4
CASSRDGLYEQYF
TGTGCCAGCAGCCGGGACGGCCTCTACGAGCAGTACTTC
>TRBJ2-7|TRBD2|many|TRBV6-2/TRBV6-3
CASSYTSGYEQYF
TGTGCCAGCAGCTACACTAGCGGTTACGAGCAGTACTTC
>TRBJ1-5|NA|NA|TRBV19
CASSRLRNQPQHF
TGTGCCAGTAGCCGGCTCCGCAATCAGCCCCAGCATTTT
>TRBJ2-1|TRBD1|NA|TRBV7-2
CASSADRASYNEQFF
TGTGCCAGCAGCGCGGACAGGGCGTCCTACAATGAGCAGTTCTTC
>TRBJ2-2|TRBD2|few|TRBV6-4
CASSPNGGSAGELFF
TGTGCCAGCAGTCCAAACGGCGGGAGCGCCGGGGAGCTGTTTTTT
>TRBJ2-7|NA|few|TRBV9
CASSVGGSSYEQYF
TGTGCCAGCAGCGTAGGCGGAAGCTCCTACGAGCAGTACTTC
>TRBJ2-7|NA|NA|TRBV5-4
CASSLGKGEQYF
TGTGCCAGCAGCTTGGGAAAGGGAGAGCAGTACTTC
>TRBJ1-2|NA|few|TRBV19
CASSILLPTGRYGYTF
TGTGCCAGTAGTATCCTATTGCCAACAGGGCGATATGGCTACACCTTC
>TRBJ1-1|NA|few|TRBV27
CASKAREPNTEAFF
TGTGCCAGCAAAGCCCGGGAGCCGAACACTGAAGCTTTCTTT
>TRBJ2-7|TRBD1|many|TRBV30
CAWIPPAGTGSYEQYF
TGTGCCTGGATTCCGCCCGCCGGGACAGGCTCCTACGAGCAGTACTTC
>TRBJ2-6|NA|few|TRBV29-1
CSVGTTALTGANVLTF
TGCAGCGTTGGCACTACCGCTTTGACTGGGGCCAACGTCCTGACTTTC
>TRBJ2-5|NA|many|TRBV7-2
CASSSNSGSQETQYF
TGTGCCAGCAGCTCGAACTCAGGGTCACAAGAGACCCAGTACTTC
>TRBJ2-7|TRBD1|few|TRBV2
CASRETGTYEQYF
TGTGCCAGCAGGGAGACAGGGACCTACGAGCAGTACTTC
>TRBJ2-7|NA|NA|TRBV7-8
CASSDSTYEQYF
TGTGCCAGCAGCGACAGTACCTACGAGCAGTACTTC
>TRBJ2-7|NA|many|TRBV10-3
CAIRNDGYEQYF
TGTGCCATCAGAAACGACGGCTACGAGCAGTACTTC
>TRBJ1-2|NA|NA|TRBV7-9
CASSPAPYGYTF
TGTGCCAGCAGCCCTGCTCCCTATGGCTACACCTTC
>TRBJ2-1|NA|many|TRBV29-1
CSVRVGNEQFF
TGCAGCGTCAGGGTCGGAAATGAGCAGTTCTTC
>TRBJ2-1|NA|few|TRBV11-2
CASSFRVLPGNEQFF
TGTGCCAGCAGCTTCAGGGTCCTGCCGGGCAATGAGCAGTTCTTC
>TRBJ2-1|TRBD2|few|TRBV28
CASSRTEETGLAGGGPYNEQFF
TGTGCCAGCAGCCGTACAGAGGAGACTGGACTAGCGGGAGGGGGACCCTACAATGAGCAGTTCTTC